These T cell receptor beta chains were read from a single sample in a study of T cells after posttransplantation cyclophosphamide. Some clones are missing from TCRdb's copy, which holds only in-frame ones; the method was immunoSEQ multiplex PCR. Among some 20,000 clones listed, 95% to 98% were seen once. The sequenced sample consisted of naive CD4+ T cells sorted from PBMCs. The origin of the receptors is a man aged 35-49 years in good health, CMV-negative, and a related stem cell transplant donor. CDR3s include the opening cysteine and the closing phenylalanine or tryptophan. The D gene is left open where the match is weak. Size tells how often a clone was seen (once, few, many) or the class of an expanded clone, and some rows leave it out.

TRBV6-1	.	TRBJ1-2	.	TGTGCCAGCAGACCGGGGGGGAACTATGGCTACACCTTC	CASRPGGNYGYTF
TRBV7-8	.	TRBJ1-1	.	TGTGCCAGCAGCCCCCGTTTGAACACTGAAGCTTTCTTT	CASSPRLNTEAFF
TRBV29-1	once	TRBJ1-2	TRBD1	TGCAGCGTTGAGGACAGGGGTGGCTACACCTTC	CSVEDRGGYTF
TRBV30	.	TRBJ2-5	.	TGTGCCTGGAGTGATAACAGACCAGAGACCCAGTACTTC	CAWSDNRPETQYF
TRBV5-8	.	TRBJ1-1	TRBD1	TGTGCCAGCAGCCCGCGGACAGGGGGCTTGGACACTGAAGCTTTCTTT	CASSPRTGGLDTEAFF
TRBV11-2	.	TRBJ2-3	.	TGTGCCAGCAGCATTTGGACAGACACAGATACGCAGTATTTT	CASSIWTDTDTQYF
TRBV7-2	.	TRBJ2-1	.	TGTGCCAGCAGCTTAGAACGGTCCTCCTACAATGAGCAGTTCTTC	CASSLERSSYNEQFF
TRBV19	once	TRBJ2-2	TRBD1	TGTGCCAGTAGTACGACAGGGGTCGGCACCGGGGAGCTGTTTTTT	CASSTTGVGTGELFF
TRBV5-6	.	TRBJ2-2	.	TGTGCCAGCAGCTTGGCAGCGGCAAACACCGGGGAGCTGTTTTTT	CASSLAAANTGELFF
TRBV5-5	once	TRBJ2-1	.	TGTGCCAGCAGCTTAGGACTGGGAAGCTCCTACAATGAGCAGTTCTTC	CASSLGLGSSYNEQFF
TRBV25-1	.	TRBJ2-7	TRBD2	TGTGCCAGCAGTGATAACCTCGGGACTAGCGGGAGTTCCCCCGAGCAGTACTTC	CASSDNLGTSGSSPEQYF
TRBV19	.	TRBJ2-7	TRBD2	TGTGCCAGTAGTACTAGGACTAGCGGCTCCTACGAGCAGTACTTC	CASSTRTSGSYEQYF
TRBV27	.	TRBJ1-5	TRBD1	TGTGCCAGCAGCTTCGGAGGGGGCAGACAGCCCCAGCATTTT	CASSFGGGRQPQHF
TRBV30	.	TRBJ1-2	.	TGTGCCTGGGATTCCGGGCAGGGTTATGGCTACACCTTC	CAWDSGQGYGYTF
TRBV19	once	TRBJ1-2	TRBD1	TGTGCCAGTAGTACGAACCGGGACAGGGATGGCTACACCTTC	CASSTNRDRDGYTF
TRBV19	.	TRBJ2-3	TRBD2	TGTGCCAGTAGTATAGGAGCTAGCGGGAGGCTAGATACGCAGTATTTT	CASSIGASGRLDTQYF
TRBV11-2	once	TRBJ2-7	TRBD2	TGTGCCAGCAGCGGAGGACTAGCCTACGAGCAGTACTTC	CASSGGLAYEQYF
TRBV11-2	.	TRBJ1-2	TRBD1	TGTGCCAGCAGCTGGGGACAGGGGGCGGGTGGCTACACCTTC	CASSWGQGAGGYTF
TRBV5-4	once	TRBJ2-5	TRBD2	TGTGCCAGCAGCCCGGGACTAGCGGGAAATGAGGAGGAGACCCAGTACTTC	CASSPGLAGNEEETQYF
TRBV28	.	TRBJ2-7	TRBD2	TGTGCCAGCAGGCCGGGACAGGGGGGACTAGCGGGAGTCGAGCAGTACTTC	CASRPGQGGLAGVEQYF
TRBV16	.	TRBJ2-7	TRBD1	TGTGCCAGCAGCCAATTTATACAGGGGGCCGCCGAGCAGTACTTC	CASSQFIQGAAEQYF
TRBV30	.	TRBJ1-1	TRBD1	TGTGCCTGGAGGGGACAGGGGTCCACTGAAGCTTTCTTT	CAWRGQGSTEAFF
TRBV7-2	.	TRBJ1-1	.	TGTGCCAGCAGCTCCACTCGAACTGAAGCTTTCTTT	CASSSTRTEAFF
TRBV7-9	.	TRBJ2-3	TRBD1	TGTGCCAGCAGCCGGGACAGGGGAGGGGATACGCAGTATTTT	CASSRDRGGDTQYF
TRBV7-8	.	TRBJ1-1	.	TGTGCCAGCAGCCTCCTACAGGGGAACACTGAAGCTTTCTTT	CASSLLQGNTEAFF
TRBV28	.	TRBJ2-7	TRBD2	TGTGCCAGCCCTCCACCCGGACTAGCGGGGGGCGTATGGGACGAGCAGTACTTC	CASPPPGLAGGVWDEQYF
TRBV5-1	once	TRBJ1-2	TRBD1	TGCGCCAGCAGGTCCGGGACAGTGCGAGACTATGGCTACACCTTC	CASRSGTVRDYGYTF
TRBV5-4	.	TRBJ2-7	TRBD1	TGTGCCAGCAGGGCCGGGACAGCTATCCGCGAGCAGTACTTC	CASRAGTAIREQYF
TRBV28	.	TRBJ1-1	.	TGTGCCAGCAGTTTATCTTCGGGGGGGCTGTATGAAGCTTTCTTT	CASSLSSGGLYEAFF
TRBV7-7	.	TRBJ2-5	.	TGTGCCAGCAGCTCGGGGAATGGCGGAGGGGAGGAGACCCAGTACTTC	CASSSGNGGGEETQYF
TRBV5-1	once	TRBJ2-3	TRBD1	TGCGCCAGCAGCTTAGCACAGGGGTCTAGCACAGATACGCAGTATTTT	CASSLAQGSSTDTQYF
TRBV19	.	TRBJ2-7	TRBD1	TGTGCCACAACACCCGGGACAGGGTCCTACGAGCAGTACTTC	CATTPGTGSYEQYF
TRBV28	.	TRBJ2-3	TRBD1	TGTGCCAGCAGCCAGGGACAGGGGCTGTATTTT	CASSQGQGLYF
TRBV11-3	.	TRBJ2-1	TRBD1	TGTGCCAGCAGCTTAGGGGGACAGAGTCACAATGAGCAGTTCTTC	CASSLGGQSHNEQFF
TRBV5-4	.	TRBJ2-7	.	TGTGCCAGCAGCTATCAGGGGAACTCCTACGAGCAGTACTTC	CASSYQGNSYEQYF
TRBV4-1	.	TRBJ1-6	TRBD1	TGCGCCAGCAGACGGACAGGGAATTCCCCCCTCCACTTT	CASRRTGNSPLHF
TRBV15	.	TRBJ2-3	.	TGTGCCACCAGCACAGAGTCTAGCACAGATACGCAGTATTTT	CATSTESSTDTQYF
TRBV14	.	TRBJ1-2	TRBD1	TGTGCCAGCAGCCTAGACAGGGGCTATGGCTACACCTTC	CASSLDRGYGYTF
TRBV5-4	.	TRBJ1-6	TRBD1	TGTGCCAGCAGCTTGATAAGGGGACAGCCGGATTCACCCCTCCACTTT	CASSLIRGQPDSPLHF
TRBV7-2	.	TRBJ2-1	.	TGTGCCAGCAGCTTAGAAAGCGGAGAGAACCTAAATGAGCAGTTCTTC	CASSLESGENLNEQFF
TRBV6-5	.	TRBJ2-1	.	TGTGCCAGCAGTACAGTGACTGAGCAGTTCTTC	CASSTVTEQFF
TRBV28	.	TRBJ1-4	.	TGTGCCAGCAGTTTGCCAGGTGGAGGTGAAAAACTGTTTTTT	CASSLPGGGEKLFF
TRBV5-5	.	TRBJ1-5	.	TGTGCCAGCAGCTTGGCCAGTGTCAATCAGCCCCAGCATTTT	CASSLASVNQPQHF
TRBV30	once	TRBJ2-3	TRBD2	TGTGCCTGGACCATGGGACTAGCGGGAGCGGATACGCAGTATTTT	CAWTMGLAGADTQYF
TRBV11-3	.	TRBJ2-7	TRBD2	TGTGCCAGCAGCGCGGGGACTAGATGGTCCTACGAGCAGTACTTC	CASSAGTRWSYEQYF
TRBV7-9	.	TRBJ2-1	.	TGTGCCAGCAGCTTAACCGGGAGTCCGAACAATGAGCAGTTCTTC	CASSLTGSPNNEQFF
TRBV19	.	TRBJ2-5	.	TGTGCCAGTAGTATAGATCGAGAGACCCAGTACTTC	CASSIDRETQYF
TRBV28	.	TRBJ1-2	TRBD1	TGTGCCAGCAGTAAACCGGGACAGTATGGCTACACCTTC	CASSKPGQYGYTF
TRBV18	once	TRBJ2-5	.	TGTGCCAGCTCACCAGGGGCCCAAGAGACCCAGTACTTC	CASSPGAQETQYF
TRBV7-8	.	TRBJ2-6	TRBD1	TGTGCCAGCAGTTTGACCGGGACAGGGTGGCGGGCCAACGTCCTGACTTTC	CASSLTGTGWRANVLTF
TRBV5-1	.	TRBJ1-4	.	TGCGCTAGCAGCTTGTCAGGGGACAATGAAAAACTGTTTTTT	CASSLSGDNEKLFF
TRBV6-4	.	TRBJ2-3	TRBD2	TGTGCCAGCAGTGATGGATCGGGGGGGTCTGGCACAGATACGCAGTATTTT	CASSDGSGGSGTDTQYF
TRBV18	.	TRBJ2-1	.	TGTGCCAGCTCAATCGATCTATCGGCGGGTGCTACCTACAATGAGCAGTTCTTC	CASSIDLSAGATYNEQFF
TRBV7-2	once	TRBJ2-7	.	TGTGCCAGCAGCTTAGCCATGCCAGCCTACGAGCAGTACTTC	CASSLAMPAYEQYF
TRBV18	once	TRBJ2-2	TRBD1	TGTGCCAGCTCACCTACAGGGGGGAACACCGGGGAGCTGTTTTTT	CASSPTGGNTGELFF
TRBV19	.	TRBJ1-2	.	TGTGCCAGTAGTATAGTTCGGGATCGCTACACCTTC	CASSIVRDRYTF
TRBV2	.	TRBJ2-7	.	TGTGCCAGCAGGGAAAGAGGTCTGGCAGACTACGAGCAGTACTTC	CASRERGLADYEQYF
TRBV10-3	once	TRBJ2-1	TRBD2	TGTGCCATCAGTGCGGGCGGGACTAGTGGCAATGAGCAGTTCTTC	CAISAGGTSGNEQFF